This TCR beta chain emerged from a study of T cell responses to AZD1222 COVID-19 vaccine. Comment on this clone: Its antigen is as yet unknown.

TCRdb's table, derived via immunoSEQ multiplex PCR, lists solely in-frame clones and lacks some. The data hold about 150,000 clones, with 80% to 90% observed a single time. Whole-study results and caveats: Clonal diversity was possibly underestimated, and white British individuals and females predominated among donors. Close to half of all spike-specific TCRs reportedly target regions of the variants that are unmutated.

Per germline, CDR1 LGHDT and CDR2 YNNKEL (reference sequence). The CDR3 runs to 15 residues. The trim removed 5 bases at V and 0 bases at J, leaving 4 bases unmatched. V usage is TRBV3-1 (or the pseudogene TRBV3-2) and J usage is TRBJ1-5, with TRBD1 matching 7 bases. This clonotype originated in an adult who received the AZD1222 COVID-19 vaccine. Material: peripheral blood, obtained 28 days after the second AZD1222 dose. The CDR3 reads CASSTTGASNQPQHF. CDR3 bases: TGTGCCAGCAGCACAACAGGGGCTAGCAATCAGCCCCAGCATTTT.